The next 25 T cell receptor beta chains were all read from a single sample in a study of early T cells in non-severe SARS-CoV-2 infection. TCRdb re-analysed the 5' RACE reads in MiXCR, keeping a single row per CDR3 protein. The sample lists over 95,000 distinct CDR3 sequences, approximately 15% occurring once. Material: whole blood. The receptors here all came from an adult who was a healthcare worker with PCR-confirmed SARS-CoV-2 infection or an uninfected control (not recorded which).

A few counts support this clonotype. The V gene is TRBV29-1, the J gene TRBJ1-2, with unresolved D. Germline CDR1 is SQVTM and CDR2 is ANQGSEA. CDR3 length: 11 residues. V lost 6 bases to trimming and J lost 3 bases, with 8 bases between them. Here the CDR3 reads CSVRTDYGYTF. The CDR3 DNA is TGCAGCGTCAGGACGGACTATGGCTACACCTTC.

The chain is built from TRBV6-1 and TRBJ1-1; D is unresolved. Trimming took 2 bases from V and 1 from J, leaving 5 bases between them. The CDR3 contains 13 residues. Germline CDR1 MNHNS, CDR2 SASEGT. Here the CDR3 reads CASSEIRNTEAFF. The CDR3 coding sequence is TGTGCCAGCAGTGAAATTAGGAACACTGAAGCTTTCTTT.

This clonotype was counted a few times. This sequence joins TRBV6-6 and TRBJ2-1; possible D gene TRBD2, 6 bases. This CDR3 spans 14 amino acids. Per germline, CDR1 MNHNY and CDR2 SVGAGI (reference sequence). V was pared by 4 bases and J by 3 bases, with 10 bases between. In DNA form, the CDR3 reads TGTGCCAGCAGTTCCCGGGACTTCTACAATGAGCAGTTCTTC. This encodes CASSSRDFYNEQFF.

This clonotype was seen repeatedly, ten times or more. The chain links TRBV7-2 to TRBJ2-5; the D gene could be TRBD1 or TRBD2 (5 bases each). The V end lost 10 bases, the J end lost 5 bases, and 17 bases lay between the germline ends. Germline CDR1 and CDR2: SGHTA and FQGNSA. The CDR3 length is 13 residues. As DNA, the CDR3 is TGTGCCACCCACCGGGACCCCGCGGAGACCCAGTACTTC. The encoded protein is CATHRDPAETQYF.

This clonotype turned up a few times. The chain recombines TRBV6-2 or TRBV6-3 with TRBJ2-1, with 9 bases lining up with TRBD1. Germline-derived CDR1 and CDR2 are MNHEY and SVGEGT. Trimming took 6 bases from V and 7 from J; bases not matched to a gene: 16. CDR3 length equals 17 residues. The CDR3 nucleotides are TGTGCCAGCAGATATGCGTTACGGACAGGGGAAAGGAATGAGCAGTTCTTC. Residues: CASRYALRTGERNEQFF.

This sequence joins TRBV7-2 and TRBJ2-1; tentatively, D is TRBD2 (5 bases). The germline V gene encodes CDR1 SGHTA and CDR2 FQGNSA. V lost 5 bases and J 8 bases, leaving 13 bases between the germline ends. The CDR3 consists of 13 residues. The CDR3, as DNA: TGTGCCAGCAGCGAAGAAGGCGGGCATGAGCAGTTCTTC. This codes for CASSEEGGHEQFF.

CDR3 sequence: CASSPRTDPYEQYF. Written as DNA, the CDR3 is TGTGCCAGCAGCCCAAGGACAGACCCCTACGAGCAGTACTTC. The chain combines TRBV7-6 with TRBJ2-7, with a tentative D call TRBD1 (6 bases). The CDR3 totals 14 residues. The germline V gene encodes CDR1 SGHVS and CDR2 FNYEAQ. The V end lost 5 bases, the J end lost 2 bases, and 13 bases lay between the germline ends. The whole variable domain, filled in from reference TRBV7-6 and TRBJ2-7, reads GAGVSQSPRYKVTKRGQDVALRCDPISGHVSLYWYRQALGQGPEFLTYFNYEAQQDKSGLPNDRFSAERPEGSISTLTIQRTEQRDSAMYRCASSPRTDPYEQYFGPGTRLTVT.

The rearrangement links TRBV5-1 to TRBJ1-1; 8 positions agree with TRBD1. The CDR3 loop spans 13 amino acids. Trimming cost V 4 bases and J 5 bases; bases outside gene matches: 4. The germline CDR1 and CDR2 sequences are SGHRS and YFSETQ. Written as DNA, the CDR3 is TGCGCCAGCAGCAGGACAGGGATGACTGAAGCTTTCTTT. It codes for CASSRTGMTEAFF.

The sample holds many counts of this clonotype. The rearrangement links TRBV5-1 to TRBJ1-1; D unclear. The CDR3 is made up of 13 amino acids. V was cut by 0 bases and J by 2 bases, with 5 bases left in between. CDR1 is SGHRS, CDR2 YFSETQ, per germline. The CDR3 sequence is CASSLDLNTEAFF. The CDR3 DNA sequence: TGCGCCAGCAGCTTGGACCTTAACACTGAAGCTTTCTTT.

This rearrangement joins TRBV7-6 to TRBJ1-1; D perhaps matches TRBD1 (6 bases). Between the trimmed V and J ends, which lost 5 bases and 0 bases, there was a span of 10 bases. The CDR3 loop spans 14 amino acids. The germline V gene encodes CDR1 SGHVS and CDR2 FNYEAQ. CDR3 sequence reads: CASSPGQLNTEAFF. The CDR3, as DNA: TGTGCCAGCAGCCCAGGACAGTTGAACACTGAAGCTTTCTTT.

The chain carries TRBV19 and TRBJ1-5, with D possibly being TRBD1 (6 bases). CDR1 is LNHDA, CDR2 SQIVND, per germline (reference sequence). V was pared by 3 bases and J by 5 bases, with 11 bases between. CDR3 length: 14 amino acids. As DNA, the CDR3 is TGTGCCAGTAGTATGGACAGCCAGTATCAGCCCCAGCATTTT. Translating it yields CASSMDSQYQPQHF.

This clonotype was seen ten or more times. The DNA of the CDR3 is TGTGCCAGCAGAGGGATGATTGGGGAGCAGTACTTC. Amino acids: CASRGMIGEQYF. This sequence joins TRBV6-2 or TRBV6-3 and TRBJ2-7; no definite D call. CDR3 length: 12 amino acids. The ends were cut back, 6 bases at V and 7 bases at J, with 13 bases in the middle. Germline CDR1 and CDR2: MNHEY and SVGEGT.

Only a few counts were recorded for this clonotype. V and J are TRBV12-5 and TRBJ1-2, with unresolved D. Per the germline V gene, CDR1 is LGHNT and CDR2 is FRNRAP. The CDR3 is 13 amino acids. The V end was cut by 6 bases, the J end by 4 bases, with 12 bases between. CDR3 residues: CASGFDGRYGYTF. CDR3 nucleotide sequence: TGTGCTAGTGGCTTTGACGGGCGCTATGGCTACACCTTC.

This clonotype was seen a handful of times. The chain employs TRBV28 and TRBJ1-2; D is uncertain. Trimming took 5 bases from V and 4 from J, leaving 5 bases between them. Germline V gene data show CDR1 as MDHEN and CDR2 as SYDVKM. The length of the CDR3 is 11 residues. CDR3 in DNA: TGTGCCAGCAGTGCCGGCTATGGCTACACCTTC. Residues: CASSAGYGYTF.

This clonotype was seen a few times. V gene TRBV4-3 combines with J gene TRBJ2-6; 7 bases map to TRBD2. There are 16 residues in the CDR3. Trimming removed 7 bases from V and 0 bases from J; junction bases left unmatched: 6. Germline CDR1 reads LGHNA; CDR2 reads YSLEER. The CDR3 nucleotides read TGCGCCAGCACTCGGGGAGGGCCCTCTGGGGCCAACGTCCTGACTTTC. Its translation: CASTRGGPSGANVLTF.

This clonotype has more than one count but fewer than ten. V gene TRBV11-2 combines with J gene TRBJ2-3; 11 nucleotides line up with TRBD2. V was pared by 4 bases and J by 1 base, with 4 bases of the junction left unmatched. The CDR3 is 16 residues long. Germline V gives CDR1 SGHAT, CDR2 FQNNGV. CDR3 sequence (DNA): TGTGCCAGCAGCTCCCGACTAGCGGGACGCACAGATACGCAGTATTTT. Translated, it gives CASSSRLAGRTDTQYF.

The chain couples TRBV12-3 or TRBV12-4 to TRBJ1-2; D is undetermined. The CDR3 is 13 residues long. V was cut by 3 bases and J by 5 bases, with 10 bases left in between. The CDR3 DNA reads TGTGCCAGCAGTTTGTCCCAGATTTATGGCTACACCTTC. Translated, it gives CASSLSQIYGYTF.

This clonotype was seen more than once but under ten times. The chain is built from TRBV9 and TRBJ1-2; TRBD1 aligns across 7 bases. This CDR3 is built from 14 residues. Trimming cost V 4 bases and J 4 bases; bases outside gene matches: 7. Germline V gene lookup returns CDR1 SGDLS and CDR2 YYNGEE. The CDR3 reads CASSNRGLGYGYTF. The CDR3 bases are TGTGCCAGCAGCAACAGGGGACTAGGCTATGGCTACACCTTC.

This clonotype showed up just a few times. The rearrangement uses TRBV20-1 and TRBJ2-7; TRBD1 or TRBD2 may be the D gene (5 bases each). The CDR3 is made up of 14 amino acids. The V and J ends lost 1 base and 4 bases respectively, with 14 bases between them. CDR1 is DFQATT, CDR2 SNEGSKA, per germline (reference sequence). The CDR3 DNA is TGCAGTGCTAGAGGGGACGAGATACTATACGAGCAGTACTTC. Translating gives CSARGDEILYEQYF.

This clonotype has ten or more counts. The genes are TRBV6-1 and TRBJ1-4; D unclear. This CDR3 contains 13 residues. Germline CDR1 MNHNS, CDR2 SASEGT. V gave up 10 bases and J gave up 5 bases, with 14 bases separating them. The CDR3 reads CAILENWNEKLFF. The CDR3 DNA sequence: TGTGCCATTCTCGAAAACTGGAATGAAAAACTGTTTTTT.

This sequence joins TRBV7-2 and TRBJ2-7; tentative D call: TRBD2 (6 bases). CDR3 length equals 14 residues. Between the trimmed V and J ends, which lost 3 bases and 4 bases, there was a span of 13 bases. Per the germline V gene, CDR1 is SGHTA and CDR2 is FQGNSA. CDR3 in DNA: TGTGCCAGCAGCTTGGAGGGCGGTGGGTACGAGCAGTACTTC. It is translated as CASSLEGGGYEQYF.

In its sample, this clonotype was seen a few times. This chain connects TRBV28 to TRBJ1-2; D gene unclear. CDR3 length: 11 amino acids. Trimming took off 9 bases at V and 4 bases at J, with 9 bases between the two ends. The germline V gene encodes CDR1 MDHEN and CDR2 SYDVKM. CDR3 loop: CASSGGYGYTF. The CDR3 bases are TGTGCCAGTTCAGGTGGCTATGGCTACACCTTC.

This clonotype was counted between two and nine times. The CDR3 DNA sequence: TGCAGCGCAAAAGGGGGACAGAACTCCTACGAGCAGTACTTC. Translation gives CSAKGGQNSYEQYF. The genes are TRBV29-1 and TRBJ2-7, with TRBD1 matching 7 bases. Unmatched junction bases numbered 9, after V lost 7 bases and J lost 0 bases. Germline V gene sequence: CDR1 SQVTM, CDR2 ANQGSEA. The CDR3 contains 14 residues.

This clonotype appeared a few times. The V gene is TRBV29-1, the J gene TRBJ2-7; 8 bases fit TRBD1. Germline loops: CDR1 SQVTM, CDR2 ANQGSEA. The CDR3 contains 13 residues. J gave up 2 bases and V 6 bases, and 6 bases lay outside the gene matches. The CDR3 loop reads CSVVDRGAYEQYF. In DNA form, the CDR3 reads TGCAGCGTGGTTGACAGGGGAGCCTACGAGCAGTACTTC.

The chain uses TRBV7-2 and TRBJ2-7; D not resolved. The CDR3 runs 15 residues. Trimming took 4 bases from V and 7 from J, leaving 20 bases between them. Germline assignment: CDR1 SGHTA and CDR2 FQGNSA. Here the CDR3 DNA reads TGTGCCAGCAGCTCCCAGCCCCAGGCCGAAGGGGAGCAGTACTTC. Protein: CASSSQPQAEGEQYF.